This TCR beta chain was recovered during a study of blood T cell repertoires in COVID-19. Study-level background: COVID-19 samples collected from the United States, Italy and Spain covered acute and convalescent phases. From T cells, B-cell-depleted T cells, or PBMCs came the material, which was cDNA or gDNA.

Study processing details: For nucleated cells, counts were estimated from reference gene primer amplification. Sequencing used immunoSEQ multiplex PCR; TCRdb keeps in-frame clones, though not all of them. The V and J calls and clone size come from that table; D and trimming were worked out from the DNA. The top ten hold about 2.7% of the sample, which has about 210,000 clones, about 83% seen once. V shed 1 base, J shed 6 bases, and the junction held 4 bases outside the gene matches. This CDR3 is built from 15 residues. Germline assignment: CDR1 SGHDN and CDR2 FVKESK. V gene TRBV14 combines with J gene TRBJ2-1; TRBD1 agrees at 9 bases. Input material: peripheral blood. The receptor was isolated from a woman aged 40 to 55 with active or convalescent COVID-19. The CDR3 nucleotides are TGTGCCAGCAGCCAAGTAGGGACAGGGCTCAATGAGCAGTTCTTC. Translated, it gives CASSQVGTGLNEQFF. The full variable domain, with the rest looked up from reference TRBV14 and TRBJ2-1, is EAGVTQFPSHSVIEKGQTVTLRCDPISGHDNLYWYRRVMGKEIKFLLHFVKESKQDESGMPNNRFLAERTGGTYSTLKVQPAELEDSGVYFCASSQVGTGLNEQFFGPGTRLTVL.